These 32 T cell receptor beta chains were all obtained from the same sample, sequenced in a study of T cell responses to AZD1222 COVID-19 vaccine. TCRdb's table, derived via immunoSEQ multiplex PCR, lists solely in-frame clones and lacks some. The sample holds roughly 100,000 clones, roughly nine tenths seen once. The source was peripheral blood, collected 28 days after the second AZD1222 dose. These receptors were collected from an adult who received the AZD1222 COVID-19 vaccine.

The chain joins TRBV5-4 to TRBJ2-2; a weak D match, TRBD1 (7 bases). Germline V gene lookup returns CDR1 SGHNT and CDR2 YYREEE (reference sequence). Trimming took 0 bases from V and 6 from J, leaving 15 bases between them. The CDR3 runs 16 residues. CDR3 coding DNA: TGTGCCAGCAGCTTGGACTCAGGGGGGCAGGCCGGGGAGCTGTTTTTT. Its translation is CASSLDSGGQAGELFF.

This clone was detected once. CDR3 nucleotide sequence: TGTGCCAGCAGTTTACTGACAGGGGAATCACCCCTCCACTTT. The encoded protein is CASSLLTGESPLHF. The chain uses TRBV27 and TRBJ1-6; TRBD1 aligns across 8 bases. The J segment lost 10 bases and the V segment lost 2 bases, leaving 4 bases of the junction unmatched. In germline, CDR1 is MNHEY, CDR2 SMNVEV (reference sequence). The CDR3 consists of 14 residues.

The chain uses TRBV5-1 and TRBJ1-2, with TRBD1 matching over 7 bases. After removal of 4 bases from V and 4 bases from J, the junction contained 4 bases not matched to a gene. Germline lookup yields CDR1 SGHRS and CDR2 YFSETQ. The CDR3 runs 13 residues. The CDR3 DNA sequence: TGCGCCAGCAGCATGACAGGGCTCTATGGCTACACCTTC. Its translation is CASSMTGLYGYTF. Looking up the rest from reference TRBV5-1 and TRBJ1-2 gives the full variable domain: KAGVTQTPRYLIKTRGQQVTLSCSPISGHRSVSWYQQTPGQGLQFLFEYFSETQRNKGNFPGRFSGRQFSNSRSEMNVSTLELGDSALYLCASSMTGLYGYTFGSGTRLTVV.

V is TRBV19 and J is TRBJ1-2, with 7 bases identical to TRBD1. The CDR3 loop spans 15 amino acids. J was trimmed by 2 bases and V by 5 bases; bases with no gene match: 8. CDR1 is LNHDA and CDR2 is SQIVND in the germline V gene (reference sequence). The CDR3 here is CASSLRQGLNYGYTF. As DNA, the CDR3 is TGTGCCAGTAGTCTGAGACAGGGATTGAACTATGGCTACACCTTC.

V and J are TRBV6-2 or TRBV6-3 and TRBJ2-2; D gene ambiguous. This CDR3 is 12 amino acids long. The V and J ends lost 6 bases and 5 bases respectively, with 7 bases between them. Germline-derived CDR1 and CDR2 are MNHEY and SVGEGT. This CDR3 is CASSPRTGELFF. CDR3 nucleotides: TGTGCCAGCAGCCCTAGGACCGGGGAGCTGTTTTTT.

The gene calls are TRBV7-3 and TRBJ1-2, with a weak D call TRBD1 (5 bases). V was clipped by 0 bases and J by 4 bases, with 9 bases between them. The germline CDR1 and CDR2 sequences are SGHTA and FQGTGA. The CDR3 is made up of 14 amino acids. The CDR3 is CASSLTGTGYGYTF. The CDR3 nucleotides are TGTGCCAGCAGCTTAACAGGGACGGGCTATGGCTACACCTTC. The whole variable domain, remainder taken from reference TRBV7-3 and TRBJ1-2, is GAGVSQTPSNKVTEKGKYVELRCDPISGHTALYWYRQSLGQGPEFLIYFQGTGAADDSGLPNDRFFAVRPEGSVSTLKIQRTERGDSAVYLCASSLTGTGYGYTFGSGTRLTVV.

The gene calls are TRBV10-3 and TRBJ2-7; possibly TRBD1 or TRBD2 for D (5 bases each). The ends were cut back, 10 bases at V and 2 bases at J, with 9 bases in the middle. CDR3 size: 11 residues. The germline V gene has CDR1 ENHRY and CDR2 SYGVKD. The CDR3 sequence is CATGTTYEQYF. CDR3 bases: TGTGCCACCGGGACCACCTACGAGCAGTACTTC.

The gene calls are TRBV18 and TRBJ1-3, with D hard to call. The CDR3 is made up of 15 amino acids. The V end was cut by 1 base, the J end by 1 base, with 8 bases between. Germline CDR1 KGHSH, CDR2 LQKENI. CDR3 sequence: CASSPQVSSGNTIYF. The CDR3 DNA reads as TGTGCCAGCTCACCACAGGTTTCATCTGGAAACACCATATATTTT.

The chain carries TRBV25-1 and TRBJ1-2; 9 bases align to TRBD1. Per germline, CDR1 MGHDK and CDR2 SYGVNS. The V segment lost 6 bases and the J segment 8 bases; nucleotides outside the gene matches: 13. The CDR3 runs to 15 residues. In DNA form, the CDR3 reads TGTGCCAGCAGCGGACCCTACCGGGACAGGGAAGGCTACACCTTC. Its protein is CASSGPYRDREGYTF.

The chain links TRBV27 to TRBJ2-2, with TRBD2 matching 8 bases. The CDR3 loop spans 15 amino acids. V lost 3 bases to trimming and J lost 4 bases; unmatched junction nucleotides: 4. Germline assignment: CDR1 MNHEY and CDR2 SMNVEV (reference sequence). The CDR3 loop reads CASSFGAGGTGELFF. The CDR3 coding sequence is TGTGCCAGCAGTTTTGGGGCGGGGGGCACCGGGGAGCTGTTTTTT.

The chain has TRBV5-1 and TRBJ2-3; 11 nucleotides line up with TRBD2. The V gene end was trimmed by 2 bases and the J gene end by 0 bases; junction bases not matched to a gene: 2. The germline CDR1 and CDR2 sequences are SGHRS and YFSETQ. This CDR3 contains 16 residues. The CDR3 region has the DNA TGCGCCAGCAGCTTACGGACTAGCGGGAGCACAGATACGCAGTATTTT. Translated: CASSLRTSGSTDTQYF.

This chain connects TRBV6-6 to TRBJ2-1, with 8 positions matching TRBD2. Per germline, CDR1 MNHNY and CDR2 SVGAGI (reference sequence). This CDR3 contains 14 residues. V lost 5 bases and J lost 5; bases outside the gene matches: 5. The CDR3 DNA follows: TGTGCCAGCAGTACCCCACTAGCGGACAATGAGCAGTTCTTC. Its translation: CASSTPLADNEQFF.

V usage is TRBV6-5 and J usage is TRBJ1-1, with 8 bases fitting TRBD1. In germline, CDR1 is MNHEY, CDR2 SVGAGI. With 5 bases clipped from V and 4 bases from J, the junction kept 6 bases outside the gene matches. The CDR3 loop spans 14 amino acids. CDR3 DNA: TGTGCCAGCAGTAGAGACAGGGGAATCACTGAAGCTTTCTTT. Its protein is CASSRDRGITEAFF.

This rearrangement joins TRBV7-3 to TRBJ1-1; D ambiguous. The CDR3 is 17 amino acids. From germline, CDR1 is SGHTA and CDR2 FQGTGA. V was trimmed by 2 bases and J by 0 bases, leaving 16 bases between them. The CDR3 is CASSLSSVAPLNTEAFF. CDR3 coding DNA: TGTGCCAGCAGCTTATCCAGTGTGGCCCCTTTGAACACTGAAGCTTTCTTT.

V and J are TRBV28 and TRBJ1-1, with D perhaps matching TRBD1 (5 bases). Trimming pared 4 bases from V and 4 bases from J, leaving 19 bases between. In germline, CDR1 is MDHEN, CDR2 SYDVKM. This CDR3 region has 16 residues. DNA of the CDR3: TGTGCCAGCAGTTCCCCACCAGGGACCATAGGCACTGAAGCTTTCTTT. As protein: CASSSPPGTIGTEAFF.

The gene calls are TRBV4-1 and TRBJ2-7, with 10 nucleotides matching TRBD2. Trimming cost V 0 bases and J 4 bases; bases outside gene matches: 9. CDR3 length equals 17 residues. Germline V gene sequence: CDR1 MGHRA, CDR2 YSYEKL. This CDR3 is CASSQDRASGSLYEQYF. The CDR3 DNA is TGCGCCAGCAGCCAAGATCGGGCTAGCGGGAGTCTTTACGAGCAGTACTTC.

The V and J genes are TRBV2 and TRBJ1-6; D gene ambiguous. CDR3 size: 11 residues. From germline, CDR1 is SNHLY and CDR2 FYNNEI. V lost 2 bases to trimming and J lost 7 bases, with 0 bases between them. The CDR3 DNA follows: TGTGCCAGCAGTGAAAATTCACCCCTCCACTTT. This encodes CASSENSPLHF.

The rearrangement links TRBV15 to TRBJ2-3; tentatively, D is TRBD2 (6 bases). The CDR3 runs to 17 residues. Germline-derived CDR1 and CDR2 are LNHNV and YYDKDF (reference sequence). V shed 0 bases and J shed 6 bases, with 19 bases lying between them. This chain's CDR3 is CATSRDRGLGLGDTQYF. CDR3 coding DNA: TGTGCCACCAGCAGAGATAGGGGACTCGGTCTTGGGGATACGCAGTATTTT. The full variable domain, in which reference TRBV15 and TRBJ2-3 provide the parts outside the CDR3, is DAMVIQNPRYQVTQFGKPVTLSCSQTLNHNVMYWYQQKSSQAPKLLFHYYDKDFNNEADTPDNFQSRRPNTSFCFLDIRSPGLGDTAMYLCATSRDRGLGLGDTQYFGPGTRLTVL.

This clone was detected once. This CDR3 reads CASSPAGGSYNEQFF. The CDR3 nucleotides read TGTGCCAGCAGCCCCGCTGGCGGCTCCTACAATGAGCAGTTCTTC. This sequence joins TRBV3-1 (or the pseudogene TRBV3-2) and TRBJ2-1; D is unclear. Germline CDR1 LGHDT, CDR2 YNNKEL (reference sequence). The CDR3 loop spans 15 amino acids. Deletions cut 4 bases from V and 0 bases from J, with 10 bases between.

The V call is TRBV27, the J call TRBJ1-2, with 8 positions matching TRBD1. The V gene end was trimmed by 5 bases and the J gene end by 5 bases; junction bases not matched to a gene: 7. The CDR3 contains 14 residues. From germline, CDR1 is MNHEY and CDR2 SMNVEV (reference sequence). The CDR3 reads CASSPLTGAYGYTF. The DNA of the CDR3 is TGTGCCAGCAGTCCGTTGACAGGGGCATATGGCTACACCTTC.

Concerning this clone: An end of the junction differs from the germline gene, which may be a read error. The gene calls are TRBV7-9 and TRBJ2-2; unclear D gene. CDR1 is SEHNR, CDR2 FQNEAQ, per germline (reference sequence). This CDR3 comprises 14 residues. In DNA, the CDR3 is TGTGCCGGCAGTGGTCTAGCGAACACCGGGGAGCTGTTTTTT. This encodes CAGSGLANTGELFF.

The chain links TRBV11-1 to TRBJ1-1; possibly TRBD1 for D (5 bases). In germline, CDR1 is SGHAT, CDR2 FQDESV (reference sequence). V lost 2 bases to trimming and J lost 6 bases, with 10 bases between them. The CDR3 sequence is 13 residues long. CDR3 residues: CASSLQGLAEAFF. The CDR3 region has the DNA TGTGCCAGCAGCTTACAGGGTCTCGCTGAAGCTTTCTTT.

The J gene is TRBJ2-3, the V gene TRBV11-2; D ambiguous. CDR1 is SGHAT and CDR2 is FQNNGV in the germline V gene. CDR3 size: 12 residues. V gave up 3 bases and J gave up 4 bases, with 5 bases separating them. The chain's CDR3 is CASSFHADTQYF. The CDR3 nucleotides read TGTGCCAGCAGCTTCCACGCAGATACGCAGTATTTT. The whole variable domain, remainder taken from reference TRBV11-2 and TRBJ2-3, is EAGVAQSPRYKIIEKRQSVAFWCNPISGHATLYWYQQILGQGPKLLIQFQNNGVVDDSQLPKDRFSAERLKGVDSTLKIQPAKLEDSAVYLCASSFHADTQYFGPGTRLTVL.

V usage is TRBV6-5 and J usage is TRBJ2-3; unclear D gene. The V end lost 4 bases, the J end lost 8 bases, and 13 bases lay between the germline ends. The CDR3 is 13 residues long. Germline lookup yields CDR1 MNHEY and CDR2 SVGAGI. The CDR3 nucleotides read TGTGCCAGCAGTTCGATTAGTAAGGGTACGCAGTATTTT. Encoded protein: CASSSISKGTQYF.

This sequence joins TRBV30 and TRBJ1-2, with 7 bases matching TRBD1. The V segment lost 0 bases and the J segment 8 bases; nucleotides outside the gene matches: 9. Germline CDR1 reads GTSNPN; CDR2 reads SVGIG (reference sequence). The CDR3 length is 14 residues. DNA of the CDR3: TGTGCCTGGAGTGTACTGGACAGGCATGGGGGCTACACCTTC. It yields the protein CAWSVLDRHGGYTF.

The V gene is TRBV6-4, the J gene TRBJ1-1; 7 bases map to TRBD1. This CDR3 is 11 amino acids long. With 8 bases clipped from V and 10 bases from J, the junction kept 7 bases outside the gene matches. The germline V gene encodes CDR1 MRHNA and CDR2 SNTAGT. CDR3 region: CASVQGGRAFF. The CDR3 region has the DNA TGTGCCAGCGTTCAGGGGGGTAGAGCTTTCTTT.

The J gene is TRBJ2-7, the V gene TRBV29-1; the D gene is possibly TRBD2 (6 bases). V was cut by 5 bases and J by 9 bases, with 20 bases left in between. The germline V gene has CDR1 SQVTM and CDR2 ANQGSEA. The CDR3 is made up of 13 amino acids. CDR3 protein: CSVQPAGLPAQYF. The DNA of the CDR3 is TGCAGCGTTCAACCGGCGGGGCTCCCAGCGCAGTACTTC.

This clone was found a few times. V gene TRBV11-1 combines with J gene TRBJ2-1; tentatively, D is TRBD2 (7 bases). The CDR3 has 16 amino acids. Trimming pared 5 bases from V and 7 bases from J, leaving 21 bases between. Germline CDR1 is SGHAT and CDR2 is FQDESV (reference sequence). The CDR3 loop reads CASSPPKGTTGNEQFF. CDR3 nucleotides: TGTGCCAGCAGCCCCCCGAAAGGGACTACAGGGAATGAGCAGTTCTTC.

V usage is TRBV6-5 and J usage is TRBJ1-4, with D maybe TRBD1 (5 bases). The germline gives CDR1 MNHEY, CDR2 SVGAGI. The CDR3 consists of 14 residues. V was pared by 6 bases and J by 0 bases, with 8 bases between. CDR3 in DNA: TGTGCCAGCAGACCGACAGCAACTAATGAAAAACTGTTTTTT. It encodes CASRPTATNEKLFF.

The chain carries TRBV11-2 and TRBJ2-7; D gene unclear. Between the trimmed V and J ends, which lost 0 bases and 2 bases, there was a span of 8 bases. CDR3 length equals 14 residues. Germline CDR1 reads SGHAT; CDR2 reads FQNNGV. CDR3 DNA: TGTGCCAGCAGCTTAGATCCGGGCACCTACGAGCAGTACTTC. It is translated as CASSLDPGTYEQYF.

The chain uses TRBV6-2 or TRBV6-3 and TRBJ1-1; no reliable D call. This CDR3 spans 12 amino acids. Looked up from germline, CDR1 is MNHEY and CDR2 is SVGEGT. The V and J ends lost 2 bases and 8 bases respectively, with 9 bases between them. In DNA form, the CDR3 reads TGTGCCAGCAGTTACAAACCGATAGAAGCTTTCTTT. As protein: CASSYKPIEAFF.

The chain couples TRBV25-1 to TRBJ2-1; 8 bases line up with TRBD1. CDR3 length equals 16 residues. V shed 7 bases, J shed 7 bases, and the junction held 15 bases outside the gene matches. Germline V CDR1 and CDR2: MGHDK, SYGVNS. The CDR3 sequence is CASKTAPGTGTNEQFF. CDR3 sequence (DNA): TGTGCCAGCAAAACAGCCCCTGGGACAGGCACGAATGAGCAGTTCTTC.